This TCR beta chain comes out of a study of identical twins (dated by TCRdb to 2016 to 2017). Notes on the research overall: TCR alpha and beta repertoires from monozygotic twins, unrelated adults of various ages and cord blood were deep-sequenced to test whether fetal clonotypes persist. Replicate twin experiments were performed at different times using different library preparation protocols to rule out contamination.

General findings and caveats noted by the study authors: Zero-insertion analyses could be partly confounded by invariant T cells such as MAIT and iNKT, though diverse VJ usage argued against such confounding for most clonotypes. In monozygotic twins, out-of-frame TCR alpha sharing was systematically underestimated by recombination models, although the models agreed with sharing between unrelated individuals. Because the same donors could not be followed over many years, conclusions were based on cross-sectional statistical analysis. Compared with coincidental sharing between unrelated individuals, out-of-frame TCR alpha sequences shared between twins showed an excess of sequences with low generation probability. Fewer insertions were carried by abundant cord blood beta clonotypes, a similar but weaker trend appeared in young adult naive repertoires, and no such trend appeared in memory repertoires. The excess sharing between twins in beta out-of-frame sequences was weaker because fewer shared sequences reduced the signal-to-noise ratio.

This clonotype came up a few times. It lacks a known antigen. It has no much larger one-base neighbor in the sample; base qualities were not kept. Every donor was a healthy Caucasian. Three pairs of female monozygotic twins, all aged about 18 to 29 years, made up the twin cohort. CD4+ and CD8+ T cell populations were isolated with positive isolation kits from Invitrogen. The library was made by 5' RACE. The listed sequencing device is Illumina HiSeq 2000. A universal primer binding site was introduced by template switching, and a unique molecular identifier was present in the final cDNA, enabling accurate counting of TCR cDNA molecules. First-strand cDNA for TCR alpha and beta chains was synthesized from specific primers in the conserved constant-segment region. To control for contamination, every cDNA library carried two barcodes: a SMART-Mk sample barcode plus Illumina barcodes. Two successive PCR steps introduced TruSeq adapter sequences along with Illumina sample barcodes. The Illumina HiSeq platform was used with custom primers to sequence TCR alpha and beta cDNA libraries. Regarding the original processing steps: MiGEC processed the raw reads to extract unique molecular identifiers, while MiXCR was used to determine the CDR3 positions. Recombination models were inferred per individual with the repgenHMM and IGoR tools using an EM algorithm. Shared clonotype analysis was performed with the tcR package in R, normalizing sharing by the product of cloneset sizes. To study raw recombination free of thymic and clonal selection effects, out-of-frame nonproductive sequences were analyzed. The raw public data were reprocessed by TCRdb itself: fastp quality trimming at Q25, MiXCR clonotype calling, in-frame beta chains only. Each record represents a unique CDR3 protein, reported with the most common genes and DNA among its rows. The V and J calls here are based on TCRdb, not the publication. The sample contains a few hundred thousand distinct CDR3 sequences, 9% to 15% of them found a single time. The top ten hold around 6.9% of the sample.

The CDR3, cysteine through phenylalanine, is 13 amino acids long. Only the CDR3 portion is preserved as DNA: 39 bases, with reading frame beginning at the first base. The germline V gene (reference sequence) sets CDR1 to DFQATT and CDR2 to SNEGSKA. The germline V and J ends show losses of 3 bases and 8 bases respectively, and no gene match explains 7 bases of the junction. These data are also associated with another study on yellow fever vaccine responses in identical twins. The other study reports the following: The T cell response to vaccination in identical twins was reported by the authors to appear partly convergent and partly personalized. In identical twins, the study followed T cell clones that responded to the vaccine with precision.

The TCR sequence derives from a woman under 30 in good health. Sequenced sample: CD8+ T cells sorted from blood. Recombination joined TRBV20-1 with TRBJ2-1, with 7 bases aligning to TRBD2. The sequenced DNA: TGCAGTGCTAGGGTGTCGGGGAGGGATGAGCAGTTCTTC. Its protein product is CSARVSGRDEQFF.